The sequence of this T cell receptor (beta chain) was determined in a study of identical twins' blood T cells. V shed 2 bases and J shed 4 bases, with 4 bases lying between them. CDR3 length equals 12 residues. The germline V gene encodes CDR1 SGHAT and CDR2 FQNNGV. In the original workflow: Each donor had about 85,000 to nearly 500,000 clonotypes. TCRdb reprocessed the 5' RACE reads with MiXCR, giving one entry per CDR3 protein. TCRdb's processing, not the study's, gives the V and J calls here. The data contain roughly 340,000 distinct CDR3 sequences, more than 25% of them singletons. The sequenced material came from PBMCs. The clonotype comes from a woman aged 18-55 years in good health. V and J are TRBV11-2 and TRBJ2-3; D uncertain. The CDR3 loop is CASSLLSDTQYF. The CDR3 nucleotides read TGTGCCAGCAGCTTATTATCAGATACGCAGTATTTT.